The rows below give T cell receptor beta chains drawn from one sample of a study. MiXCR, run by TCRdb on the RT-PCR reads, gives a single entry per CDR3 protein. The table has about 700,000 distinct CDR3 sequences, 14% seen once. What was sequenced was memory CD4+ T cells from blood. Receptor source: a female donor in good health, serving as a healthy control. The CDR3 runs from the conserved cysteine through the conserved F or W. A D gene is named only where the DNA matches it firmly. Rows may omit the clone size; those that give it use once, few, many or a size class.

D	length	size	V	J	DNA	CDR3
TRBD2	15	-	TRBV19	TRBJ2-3	TGTGCCAGCACAACTAGCGGGAGGCCGCAGGATACGCAGTATTTT	CASTTSGRPQDTQYF
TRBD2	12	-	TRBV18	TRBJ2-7	TGTGCCAGCTCACCTGGGAGGGACGAGCAGTACTTC	CASSPGRDEQYF
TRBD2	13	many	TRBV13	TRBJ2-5	TGTGCCAGCAGCCCCAGGGAGGGGGAGACCCAGTACTTC	CASSPREGETQYF
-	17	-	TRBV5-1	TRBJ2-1	TGCGCCAGCAGCTTGGCTGGGATGGCGGCCGGATACAATGAGCAGTTCTTC	CASSLAGMAAGYNEQFF
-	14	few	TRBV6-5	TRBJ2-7	TGTGCCAGCAGTTACTCATACAGCCGACTTATGCAGTACTTC	CASSYSYSRLMQYF
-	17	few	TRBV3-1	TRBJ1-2	TGTGCCAGCAGCCAGTCCCCCAGGACGGCGACTAACTATGGCTACACCTTC	CASSQSPRTATNYGYTF
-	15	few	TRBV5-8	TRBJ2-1	TGTGCCAGCAGCTTGGACGGTGGCACGCGCAATGAGCAGTTCTTC	CASSLDGGTRNEQFF
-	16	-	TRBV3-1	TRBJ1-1	TGTGCCAGCAGCCCCGAGGGTTACACAGTGAACACTGAAGCTTTCTTT	CASSPEGYTVNTEAFF
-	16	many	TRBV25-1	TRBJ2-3	TGTGCCAGCAGGAGTATCCTAGGGGGGGGCACAGATACGCAGTATTTT	CASRSILGGGTDTQYF
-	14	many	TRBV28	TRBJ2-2	TGTGCCAGCAGTTTAGAAACGAACACCGGGGAGCTGTTTTTT	CASSLETNTGELFF
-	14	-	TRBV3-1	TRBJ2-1	TGTGCCAGCAGCCAAGATCTTAGGGGCGGGGAGCAGTTCTTC	CASSQDLRGGEQFF
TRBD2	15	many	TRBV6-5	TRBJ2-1	TGTGCCAGCAGCCCCTTGAGAGCGGGAGGCGTTGAGCAGTTCTTC	CASSPLRAGGVEQFF
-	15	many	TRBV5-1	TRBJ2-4	TGCGCCAGCAGCTTCCGGGACCCCAGCAAGGACATTCAGTACTTC	CASSFRDPSKDIQYF
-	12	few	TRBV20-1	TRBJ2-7	TGCAGTGCTAGTAGGGACTCCCAACGCCAGTACTTC	CSASRDSQRQYF
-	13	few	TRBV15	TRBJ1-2	TGTGCCACCAGCAGACACGGGAGCTCTGGCTACACCTTC	CATSRHGSSGYTF
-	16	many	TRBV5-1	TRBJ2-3	TGCGCCAGCAGCTTGATGACAGATGGTCGCACAGATACGCAGTATTTT	CASSLMTDGRTDTQYF
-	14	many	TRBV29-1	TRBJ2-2	TGCAGCGTCCTCCAGGATTCGAACACCGGGGAGCTGTTTTTT	CSVLQDSNTGELFF
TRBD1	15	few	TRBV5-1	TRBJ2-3	TGCGCCAGCAGCTTGGATTTGGAAGGGGGCCGTGGGCAGTATTTT	CASSLDLEGGRGQYF
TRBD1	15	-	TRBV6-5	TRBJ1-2	TGTGCCAGCAGCCTCCGGGGCGGACAGGGGTATGGCTACACCTTC	CASSLRGGQGYGYTF
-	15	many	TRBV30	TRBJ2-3	TGTGCCTGGAGTAAGGGTAACGTTAAGACAGATACGCAGTATTTT	CAWSKGNVKTDTQYF
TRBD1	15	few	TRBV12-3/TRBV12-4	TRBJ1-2	TGTGCCAGCAGTTCCTCTCGGACAGGCCTCTATGGCTACACCTTC	CASSSSRTGLYGYTF
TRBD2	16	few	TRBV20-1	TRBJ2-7	TGCAGTGCTAGAAGGGGCGGGGGGGTCTACTCCTACGAGCAGTACTTC	CSARRGGGVYSYEQYF
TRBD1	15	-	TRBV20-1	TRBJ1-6	TGCAGTGCTATCCCCGGGACAGGGGTTAATCCACCCCTCCACTTT	CSAIPGTGVNPPLHF
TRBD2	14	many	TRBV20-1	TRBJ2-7	TGCAGTGCTAGAGCCGGGACTAGCGGCTACGAGCAGTACTTC	CSARAGTSGYEQYF
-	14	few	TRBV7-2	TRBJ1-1	TGTGCCAGCAGGATACAGGGAGAGGGCACTGAAGCTTTCTTT	CASRIQGEGTEAFF
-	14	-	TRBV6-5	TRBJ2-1	TGTGCCAGCAGTTACTGGCCTCACTACAATGAGCAGTTCTTC	CASSYWPHYNEQFF
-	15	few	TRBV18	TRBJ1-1	TGTGCCAGCTCACCACCTACCGGGACGAACACTGAAGCTTTCTTT	CASSPPTGTNTEAFF
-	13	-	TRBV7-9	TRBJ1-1	TGTGCCAGTACCCCGGGCAGGGGCACTGAAGCTTTCTTT	CASTPGRGTEAFF
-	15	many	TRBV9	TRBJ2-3	TGTGCCAGCAGCGTAGCTGGGGGTAGCACAGATACGCAGTATTTT	CASSVAGGSTDTQYF
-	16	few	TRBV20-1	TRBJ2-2	TGCAGTGCTAGGCCCCCTAGCGGACAGGGCACCGGGGAGCTGTTTTTT	CSARPPSGQGTGELFF
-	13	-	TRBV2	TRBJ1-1	TGTGCCAGCAGTGAAGAGTTAGATACTGAAGCTTTCTTT	CASSEELDTEAFF
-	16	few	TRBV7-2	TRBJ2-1	TGTGCCAGCAGCTTAAACCCGTCGTACGGTTTCAATGAGCAGTTCTTC	CASSLNPSYGFNEQFF
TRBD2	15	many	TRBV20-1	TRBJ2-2	TGCAGTGCGAGCCTGAGCGGGAGCAACACCGGGGAGCTGTTTTTT	CSASLSGSNTGELFF
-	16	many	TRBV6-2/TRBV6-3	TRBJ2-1	TGTGCCAGCAGTCCCGGGGGTAACCCCTCCTACAATGAGCAGTTCTTC	CASSPGGNPSYNEQFF
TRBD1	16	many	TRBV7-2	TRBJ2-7	TGTGCCAGCAGCCCCGGGACAGGGAAGGTTTCGTACGAGCAGTACTTC	CASSPGTGKVSYEQYF
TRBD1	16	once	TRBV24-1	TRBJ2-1	TGTGCCACCAGTGATTTGACCGGGACAGGGTTTAATGAGCAGTTCTTC	CATSDLTGTGFNEQFF
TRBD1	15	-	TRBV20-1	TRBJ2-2	TGCAGTGCTCGAAAGACAGGGGGCGGAGGCGGGGAGCTGTTTTTT	CSARKTGGGGGELFF
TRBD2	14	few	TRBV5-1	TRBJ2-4	TGCGCCAGCAGGAGCGGGGGAGAACATAGCATTCAGTACTTC	CASRSGGEHSIQYF
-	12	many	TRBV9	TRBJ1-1	TGTGCCAGCAGTGCAGAGGGCTCTGAAGCTTTCTTT	CASSAEGSEAFF
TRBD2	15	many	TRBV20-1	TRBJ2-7	TGCAGTGCTTTCCCCGGGACTAGCGGGAGATACGAGCAGTACTTC	CSAFPGTSGRYEQYF
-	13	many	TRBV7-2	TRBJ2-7	TGTGCCAGCAGTTCCCGGGACTCCTACGAGCAGTACTTC	CASSSRDSYEQYF
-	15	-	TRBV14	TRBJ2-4	TGTGCCAGCGAGAATCGAAGACTAGCCAAAAACATTCAGTACTTC	CASENRRLAKNIQYF
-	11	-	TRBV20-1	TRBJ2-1	TGCAGTGCTAGACAAGGAGGGAGTTGGTTCTTC	CSARQGGSWFF
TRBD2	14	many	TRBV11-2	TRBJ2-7	TGTGCCAGCAGCCTCACTAGCGGGAACTACGAGCAGTACTTC	CASSLTSGNYEQYF
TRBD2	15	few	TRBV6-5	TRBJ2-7	TGTGCCAGCAGTTTTAGCGGGGGCCTATCCTACGAGCAGTACTTC	CASSFSGGLSYEQYF
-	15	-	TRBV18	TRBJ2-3	TGTGCCAGCTCAGCCCCCGGGGGCGCAAGGGATACGCAGTATTTT	CASSAPGGARDTQYF
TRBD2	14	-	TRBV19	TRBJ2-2	TGTGCCAGCAATCGGGGGGGCAACACCGGGGAGCTGTTTTTT	CASNRGGNTGELFF
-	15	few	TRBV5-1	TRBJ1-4	TGCGCCAGCAGCTTGAGCAGACCAACTAATGAAAAACTGTTTTTT	CASSLSRPTNEKLFF
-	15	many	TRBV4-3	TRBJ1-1	TGCGCCAGCAGCCAAGGCTTAGGAAGGAACACTGAAGCTTTCTTT	CASSQGLGRNTEAFF
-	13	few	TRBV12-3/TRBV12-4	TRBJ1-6	TGTGCCAGCAGTTTCTCCCGGATTTCACCCCTCCACTTT	CASSFSRISPLHF
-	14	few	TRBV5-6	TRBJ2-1	TGTGCCAGCAGCTTGGGGCCTACTTACAATGAGCAGTTCTTC	CASSLGPTYNEQFF
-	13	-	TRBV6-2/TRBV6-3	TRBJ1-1	TGTGCCAGCAGTTTACAGCAATGGACTGAAGCTTTCTTT	CASSLQQWTEAFF
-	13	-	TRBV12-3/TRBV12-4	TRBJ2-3	TGTGCCAGCAGGAGAGATGCCACAGATACGCAGTATTTT	CASRRDATDTQYF